This is a list of T cell receptor beta chains from one sample in a study of blood T cell repertoires in COVID-19. TCRdb's copy holds only in-frame clones and misses some; the assay was immunoSEQ multiplex PCR. The sample lists about 410,000 clones, just over 85% occurring once. The sequencing sample was made of peripheral blood. These receptors originate from a woman aged 25 to 39 with active or convalescent COVID-19. The CDR3 runs from the conserved cysteine through the conserved F or W. Each record gives: J gene, V gene, clone size, D gene, CDR3 DNA, CDR3 protein. D genes are given only for firm matches. Size is stated for part of the rows, as once, few or many counts, or as a class when the clone is expanded.

J gene: TRBJ1-5; V gene: TRBV7-8; clone size: NA; D gene: NA; CDR3 DNA: TGTGCCAGCAGCTTAGGGAGGCCCCATTACGATCAGCCCCAGCATTTT; CDR3 protein: CASSLGRPHYDQPQHF
J gene: TRBJ1-2; V gene: TRBV6-5; clone size: NA; D gene: TRBD1; CDR3 DNA: TGTGCCAGCAGTCCAGGGGGGACTAGCTATGGCTACACCTTC; CDR3 protein: CASSPGGTSYGYTF
J gene: TRBJ1-1; V gene: TRBV10-2; clone size: once; D gene: NA; CDR3 DNA: TGCGCCAGCGTTCAGATCATGAACACTGAAGCTTTCTTT; CDR3 protein: CASVQIMNTEAFF
J gene: TRBJ1-1; V gene: TRBV7-9; clone size: NA; D gene: NA; CDR3 DNA: TGTGCCAGCAGCTTAGTAGGCAGGGGATATACTGAAGCTTTCTTT; CDR3 protein: CASSLVGRGYTEAFF
J gene: TRBJ2-7; V gene: TRBV5-4; clone size: NA; D gene: TRBD1; CDR3 DNA: TGTGCCAGCAGCTTTGGGACAGACGCCTCCGAGCAGTACTTC; CDR3 protein: CASSFGTDASEQYF
J gene: TRBJ2-5; V gene: TRBV18; clone size: NA; D gene: NA; CDR3 DNA: TGTGCCAGCTCACGCAACACCAAAGAGACCCAGTACTTC; CDR3 protein: CASSRNTKETQYF
J gene: TRBJ1-5; V gene: TRBV5-1; clone size: NA; D gene: NA; CDR3 DNA: TGCGCCAGCAGCCGATGGGGGGACGGCAATCAGCCCCAGCATTTT; CDR3 protein: CASSRWGDGNQPQHF
J gene: TRBJ1-1; V gene: TRBV9; clone size: once; D gene: TRBD1; CDR3 DNA: TGTGCCAGCAGCCCCGGGACAGGGGGCACTGAAGCTTTCTTT; CDR3 protein: CASSPGTGGTEAFF
J gene: TRBJ1-3; V gene: TRBV27; clone size: NA; D gene: NA; CDR3 DNA: TGTGCCAGCAGTTTATCCGGCTCTGGAAACACCATATATTTT; CDR3 protein: CASSLSGSGNTIYF
J gene: TRBJ2-2; V gene: TRBV11-2; clone size: NA; D gene: TRBD1; CDR3 DNA: TGTGCCAGCAGCCGCAATAGGGGGCAGGGCGGGGAGCTGTTTTTT; CDR3 protein: CASSRNRGQGGELFF
J gene: TRBJ1-5; V gene: TRBV6-5; clone size: once; D gene: NA; CDR3 DNA: TGTGCCAGCAGGCTGGAGCGCAATCAGCCCCAGCATTTT; CDR3 protein: CASRLERNQPQHF
J gene: TRBJ1-5; V gene: TRBV10-2; clone size: NA; D gene: NA; CDR3 DNA: TGCGCCAGCAGTGAACAGGCTGGGCAGCCCCAGCATTTT; CDR3 protein: CASSEQAGQPQHF
J gene: TRBJ1-5; V gene: TRBV7-9; clone size: NA; D gene: TRBD1; CDR3 DNA: TGTGCCAGCAGCAGGGACAGGGACAATCAGCCCCAGCATTTT; CDR3 protein: CASSRDRDNQPQHF
J gene: TRBJ1-4; V gene: TRBV28; clone size: NA; D gene: NA; CDR3 DNA: TGTGCCAGCAGGCCGTCACTCTGGAGGGCTAATGAAAAACTGTTTTTT; CDR3 protein: CASRPSLWRANEKLFF
J gene: TRBJ1-1; V gene: TRBV30; clone size: NA; D gene: NA; CDR3 DNA: TGTGCCTGGCATCAGCCGGGGTCTGAAGCTTTCTTT; CDR3 protein: CAWHQPGSEAFF
J gene: TRBJ2-3; V gene: TRBV3-1/TRBV3-2; clone size: NA; D gene: TRBD2; CDR3 DNA: TGTGCCAGCAGCCAAGATCTTGCGGGGGGCGGGGATACGCAGTATTTT; CDR3 protein: CASSQDLAGGGDTQYF
J gene: TRBJ2-3; V gene: TRBV5-1; clone size: NA; D gene: NA; CDR3 DNA: TGCGCCAGCAGTTGGCGGGCTAGCACAGATACGCAGTATTTT; CDR3 protein: CASSWRASTDTQYF
J gene: TRBJ1-1; V gene: TRBV2; clone size: NA; D gene: TRBD1; CDR3 DNA: TGTGCCAGCGAACTCGACCGACAGGGGAACACTGAAGCTTTCTTT; CDR3 protein: CASELDRQGNTEAFF
J gene: TRBJ2-2; V gene: TRBV7-7; clone size: NA; D gene: NA; CDR3 DNA: TGTGCCAGCAGCTTAGCGGGGGGGCCCTCCGGGGAGCTGTTTTTT; CDR3 protein: CASSLAGGPSGELFF
J gene: TRBJ1-2; V gene: TRBV3-1/TRBV3-2; clone size: NA; D gene: NA; CDR3 DNA: TGTGCCAGCAGCCGATTGGACAGCCCTAACTATGGCTACACCTTC; CDR3 protein: CASSRLDSPNYGYTF
J gene: TRBJ1-2; V gene: TRBV6-1; clone size: NA; D gene: TRBD1; CDR3 DNA: TGTGCCAGCAGTGACCCCGGCTCGGACAGGGGTGGCTATGGCTACACCTTC; CDR3 protein: CASSDPGSDRGGYGYTF
J gene: TRBJ1-3; V gene: TRBV6-6; clone size: NA; D gene: TRBD1; CDR3 DNA: TGTGCCAGCAGTCCACGACAGGGGGCGACTTCTAGAAACACCATATATTTT; CDR3 protein: CASSPRQGATSRNTIYF
J gene: TRBJ1-1; V gene: TRBV29-1; clone size: NA; D gene: TRBD1; CDR3 DNA: TGCAGCGTTGGGCAGGGGGCTACTGAAGCTTTCTTT; CDR3 protein: CSVGQGATEAFF
J gene: TRBJ2-5; V gene: TRBV4-1; clone size: NA; D gene: TRBD2; CDR3 DNA: TGCGCCAGCAGCCAAGATCCTAACGGGGGGGCCCCCGAGACCCAGTACTTC; CDR3 protein: CASSQDPNGGAPETQYF
J gene: TRBJ1-4; V gene: TRBV19; clone size: NA; D gene: TRBD1; CDR3 DNA: TGTGCCAGTAGAGACAGGGGGTCGGCTAATGAAAAACTGTTTTTT; CDR3 protein: CASRDRGSANEKLFF
J gene: TRBJ1-3; V gene: TRBV19; clone size: NA; D gene: NA; CDR3 DNA: TGTGCCAGTACCAAGAAGACAGTTGGTGGAAACACCATATATTTT; CDR3 protein: CASTKKTVGGNTIYF
J gene: TRBJ2-4; V gene: TRBV29-1; clone size: NA; D gene: TRBD1; CDR3 DNA: TGCAGCGTTCTACAGGGGAACATTCAGTACTTC; CDR3 protein: CSVLQGNIQYF
J gene: TRBJ1-1; V gene: TRBV14; clone size: NA; D gene: NA; CDR3 DNA: TGTGCCAGCAGCCAGCGTCGAAGGGGGAGAACTGAAGCTTTCTTT; CDR3 protein: CASSQRRRGRTEAFF
J gene: TRBJ1-6; V gene: TRBV19; clone size: NA; D gene: NA; CDR3 DNA: TGTGCCAGTAGTATCGAGGTTAATTCACCCCTCCACTTT; CDR3 protein: CASSIEVNSPLHF
J gene: TRBJ2-2; V gene: TRBV5-1; clone size: NA; D gene: TRBD1; CDR3 DNA: TGCGCCAGCAGCTTGGCTAGGACAGGGGCCGGGGAGCTGTTTTTT; CDR3 protein: CASSLARTGAGELFF
J gene: TRBJ1-2; V gene: TRBV6-5; clone size: once; D gene: NA; CDR3 DNA: TGTGCCAGCAATTCGGGAGGGGAGAGCTATGGCTACACCTTC; CDR3 protein: CASNSGGESYGYTF
J gene: TRBJ1-2; V gene: TRBV6-1; clone size: NA; D gene: NA; CDR3 DNA: TGTGCCAGCAGTGACCCTTTTTATGGCTACACCTTC; CDR3 protein: CASSDPFYGYTF
J gene: TRBJ2-5; V gene: TRBV15; clone size: NA; D gene: TRBD1; CDR3 DNA: TGTGCCACCAGCGCGGACAGGGCAGAGACCCAGTACTTC; CDR3 protein: CATSADRAETQYF
J gene: TRBJ1-1; V gene: TRBV19; clone size: NA; D gene: TRBD1; CDR3 DNA: TGTGCCAGTAGTAATATAAGACGAGGGACAGAGAACACTGAAGCTTTCTTT; CDR3 protein: CASSNIRRGTENTEAFF
J gene: TRBJ1-1; V gene: TRBV19; clone size: NA; D gene: NA; CDR3 DNA: TGTGCCAGTACCCTCAAAGGGGCGAACACTGAAGCTTTCTTT; CDR3 protein: CASTLKGANTEAFF
J gene: TRBJ1-1; V gene: TRBV7-6; clone size: once; D gene: NA; CDR3 DNA: TGTGCCAGCAGCGCCATAATCCCCAGAGGTACTGGGAACACTGAAGCTTTCTTT; CDR3 protein: CASSAIIPRGTGNTEAFF
J gene: TRBJ2-3; V gene: TRBV3-1/TRBV3-2; clone size: NA; D gene: TRBD2; CDR3 DNA: TGTGCCAGCAGCGACGTGTGGGCTAGCGGGAGGAGCACAGATACGCAGTATTTT; CDR3 protein: CASSDVWASGRSTDTQYF
J gene: TRBJ1-1; V gene: TRBV3-1/TRBV3-2; clone size: NA; D gene: NA; CDR3 DNA: TGTGCCAGCAGCCCCGGTCGCACTGAAGCTTTCTTT; CDR3 protein: CASSPGRTEAFF
J gene: TRBJ1-3; V gene: TRBV4-1; clone size: NA; D gene: TRBD1; CDR3 DNA: TGCGCCAGCAGCCGCAGACAGGGGCAAGGACTAGAGGGAAACACCATATATTTT; CDR3 protein: CASSRRQGQGLEGNTIYF
J gene: TRBJ2-5; V gene: TRBV5-8; clone size: NA; D gene: TRBD2; CDR3 DNA: TGTGCCAGCAGCTTGGCTTCTACTAGCGGGGGGTACCAAGAGACCCAGTACTTC; CDR3 protein: CASSLASTSGGYQETQYF
J gene: TRBJ1-4; V gene: TRBV5-1; clone size: NA; D gene: NA; CDR3 DNA: TGCGCCAGCAGCTCTCAGGGATTAGGTGAAAAACTGTTTTTT; CDR3 protein: CASSSQGLGEKLFF
J gene: TRBJ2-3; V gene: TRBV6-5; clone size: NA; D gene: TRBD1; CDR3 DNA: TGTGCCAGCAGCACAGGGGGCCGGGGTGCAGATACGCAGTATTTT; CDR3 protein: CASSTGGRGADTQYF